This T cell receptor (beta chain) was sequenced in a study of blood T cell repertoires in COVID-19. Study summary: Samples of COVID-19 (acute and convalescent) were obtained from the United States, Italy and Spain.

Original analysis: Reference gene primer amplification in the assay estimated nucleated cell counts. Here immunoSEQ multiplex PCR was the method, and the copy in TCRdb shows in-frame clones only, minus some. V, J and clone size reflect that table, while D and trimming were determined from the DNA. The data contain under 75,000 clones, around 82% of them singletons. This CDR3 has 16 residues. CDR1 is SNHLY, CDR2 FYNNEI, per germline. J lost 4 bases, V lost 0 bases, and 0 bases had no gene match. The sample comprised peripheral blood. This TCR came from a man in his sixties with COVID-19, enrolled during active disease. The rearrangement uses TRBV2 and TRBJ2-1; 13 nucleotides agree with TRBD2. CDR3 sequence reads: CASSEALAGGYNEQFF. For the CDR3, the DNA is TGTGCCAGCAGTGAAGCACTAGCGGGGGGGTACAATGAGCAGTTCTTC.